These T cell receptor beta chains were read from a single sample in a study of OX40 agonist ivuxolimab in advanced cancers. Sequenced by immunoSEQ multiplex PCR; TCRdb stores in-frame clones only, minus some. The sample holds roughly 100,000 clones, around 90% seen once. The material was CD4+ or CD8+ T cells sorted from blood, obtained in a trial of the OX40 agonist ivuxolimab. These receptor sequences come from an adult with an advanced solid tumor such as melanoma, head and neck, liver or kidney cancer. The CDR3 runs from the conserved cysteine through the conserved F or W. D genes are given only for firm matches. The size entry is marked missing in some rows and otherwise reads once, few, many or a size class.

TRBV27,NA,NA,TRBJ1-2,CASSPRGPGYGYTF,TGTGCCAGCAGTCCCAGGGGCCCGGGCTATGGCTACACCTTC
TRBV14,TRBD1,NA,TRBJ1-2,CASSGTGGGRYGYTF,TGTGCCAGCAGCGGGACAGGGGGCGGTCGGTATGGCTACACCTTC
TRBV4-1,TRBD1,NA,TRBJ2-7,CASRQGSEQYF,TGCGCCAGTAGACAGGGGTCCGAGCAGTACTTC
TRBV12-5,TRBD2,NA,TRBJ2-7,CASGDALREPYEQYF,TGTGCTAGTGGTGACGCTTTGCGGGAGCCCTACGAGCAGTACTTC
TRBV7-9,NA,NA,TRBJ2-7,CASSLGYVSYEQYF,TGTGCCAGCAGCTTAGGTTATGTATCCTACGAGCAGTACTTC
TRBV11-2,TRBD1,NA,TRBJ2-6,CASSRWTGGSGANVLTF,TGTGCCAGCAGCCGATGGACAGGGGGCTCTGGGGCCAACGTCCTGACTTTC
TRBV30,TRBD2,NA,TRBJ2-1,CAWTLADNEQFF,TGTGCCTGGACCCTAGCGGACAATGAGCAGTTCTTC
TRBV19,NA,NA,TRBJ1-5,CASSIGSWAGPQQPQHF,TGTGCCAGTAGTATAGGGTCCTGGGCAGGACCGCAGCAGCCCCAGCATTTT
TRBV7-9,TRBD2,NA,TRBJ2-3,CASSHFTFLAGGFADTQYF,TGTGCCAGCAGCCACTTCACATTTCTAGCGGGAGGGTTCGCAGATACGCAGTATTTT
TRBV11-3,NA,NA,TRBJ2-7,CASSEGTTERVEQYF,TGTGCCAGCAGCGAGGGGACAACCGAGCGGGTTGAGCAGTACTTC
TRBV28,TRBD2,NA,TRBJ2-3,CASSFSGLAGGSDTQYF,TGTGCCAGCAGTTTCTCCGGACTAGCGGGAGGGTCAGATACGCAGTATTTT
TRBV5-1,TRBD2,NA,TRBJ2-7,CASSLVAAGSSYEQYF,TGCGCCAGCAGCTTGGTAGCAGCGGGAAGCTCCTACGAGCAGTACTTC
TRBV6-1,NA,NA,TRBJ2-4,CASSADRISGLTIQYF,TGTGCCAGCAGTGCGGACAGAATAAGTGGTCTTACCATTCAGTACTTC
TRBV11-2,NA,NA,TRBJ2-3,CASSSRGVTDTQYF,TGTGCCAGCAGCTCCAGGGGGGTCACAGATACGCAGTATTTT
TRBV6-4,NA,NA,TRBJ2-1,CASSDLPSVYPNEQFF,TGTGCCAGCAGTGACCTGCCGAGTGTCTATCCTAATGAGCAGTTCTTC
TRBV6-5,TRBD1,few,TRBJ2-5,CASSWTGSGTQYF,TGTGCCAGCAGTTGGACAGGCTCGGGGACCCAGTACTTC
TRBV11-2,NA,NA,TRBJ2-1,CASSLRLSSYNEQFF,TGTGCCAGCAGCCTTAGACTGAGCTCCTACAATGAGCAGTTCTTC
TRBV11-2,NA,few,TRBJ2-7,CASSLGSFPFEQYF,TGTGCCAGCAGCTTAGGGTCATTTCCCTTCGAGCAGTACTTC
TRBV4-1,NA,NA,TRBJ1-5,CASSQDSGSGQPQHF,TGCGCCAGCAGCCAAGATTCAGGCTCGGGTCAGCCCCAGCATTTT
TRBV5-1,TRBD2,NA,TRBJ2-7,CASSYLPGLDYEQYF,TGCGCCAGCAGCTACCTACCGGGACTAGACTACGAGCAGTACTTC
TRBV6-6,NA,few,TRBJ1-2,CASTEQATGYTF,TGTGCCAGCACCGAACAGGCGACGGGCTACACCTTC
TRBV27,NA,few,TRBJ1-1,CASSIMIGTEAFF,TGTGCCAGCAGTATAATGATCGGCACTGAAGCTTTCTTT
TRBV11-3,TRBD1,NA,TRBJ2-5,CASSFSGTEGETQYF,TGTGCCAGCAGCTTTTCGGGGACAGAAGGGGAGACCCAGTACTTC
TRBV2,TRBD2,NA,TRBJ2-7,CASSEREYNEQYF,TGTGCCAGCAGCGAGCGGGAGTACAACGAGCAGTACTTC
TRBV27,NA,NA,TRBJ2-7,CASSWTGMIYEQYF,TGTGCCAGCAGTTGGACCGGGATGATTTACGAGCAGTACTTC
TRBV5-6,TRBD1,NA,TRBJ1-5,CASSLTAGTGNQPQHF,TGTGCCAGCAGCTTAACTGCCGGGACAGGGAATCAGCCCCAGCATTTT
TRBV27,NA,once,TRBJ2-3,CASSPDQATDTQYF,TGTGCCAGCAGTCCAGACCAAGCCACAGATACGCAGTATTTT
TRBV7-7,TRBD1,once,TRBJ2-2,CASRAHRGNTGELFF,TGTGCTAGCAGGGCCCACAGGGGTAACACCGGGGAGCTGTTTTTT
TRBV6-1,NA,once,TRBJ2-5,CASSEVGTLETQYF,TGTGCCAGCAGTGAAGTAGGGACCCTGGAGACCCAGTACTTC
TRBV5-5,NA,NA,TRBJ1-4,CASSLTGPEKLFF,TGTGCCAGCAGCTTGACAGGACCTGAAAAACTGTTTTTT
TRBV27,TRBD2,NA,TRBJ2-7,CASSLGSGTYEQYF,TGTGCCAGCAGTTTGGGTAGCGGGACCTACGAGCAGTACTTC
TRBV30,NA,NA,TRBJ2-5,CAWSTKTQYF,TGTGCCTGGAGTACGAAGACCCAGTACTTC
TRBV6-5,NA,NA,TRBJ1-1,CASSYTPTGNTEAFF,TGTGCCAGCAGTTACACACCAACCGGGAACACTGAAGCTTTCTTT
TRBV9,TRBD2,once,TRBJ2-2,CASSSVAGGELFF,TGTGCCAGCAGCTCCGTAGCGGGAGGGGAGCTGTTTTTT
TRBV27,NA,NA,TRBJ1-4,CASKPRGATEKLFF,TGTGCCAGCAAGCCGAGAGGGGCTACCGAAAAACTGTTTTTT
TRBV28,TRBD1,NA,TRBJ1-4,CASSFPHYRGATNEKLFF,TGTGCCAGCAGTTTTCCCCATTACAGGGGCGCAACTAATGAAAAACTGTTTTTT
TRBV10-3,TRBD1,NA,TRBJ1-1,CAISTPGQSTEAFF,TGTGCCATCAGTACTCCGGGACAGAGCACTGAAGCTTTCTTT